The clone carrying this T cell receptor beta chain has a handful of counts. Its cognate antigen is unknown. Germline V gene lookup returns CDR1 SQVTM and CDR2 ANQGSEA. The CDR3 loop spans 16 amino acids. V lost 4 bases to trimming and J lost 0 bases, with 18 bases between them. PCR used 60 Vbeta primers and 13 Jbeta primers. The assay was immunoSEQ multiplex PCR, and TCRdb's table has in-frame clones only and misses some. The top ten hold 7.8% of the sample, which has under 200,000 clones, 12% seen once. The data are from a study of cytomegalovirus exposure and HLA in healthy donors. Study-level information: From donors who were HLA-typed, an early data release held 70 million to 90 million unique TCRs. Study-level results: Whilst most TCR sequences proved rare, a subset of public TCRs occurred across many donors.

Participants comprised healthy donors of bone marrow. Sequencing was performed on PBMCs. V gene TRBV29-1 combines with J gene TRBJ1-1, with D possibly matching TRBD1 (6 bases). This TCR derives from a middle-aged man in good health and CMV-seropositive. Written as DNA, the CDR3 is TGCAGCGTTGGTGGCAGGGGACGGTTCATGAACACTGAAGCTTTCTTT. Translating it yields CSVGGRGRFMNTEAFF.